The next 22 T cell receptor beta chains were all read from a single sample in a study of blood T cell repertoires in COVID-19. Generated by immunoSEQ multiplex PCR, the TCRdb table keeps only in-frame clones and is missing some. The sample holds about 120,000 clones, 90% seen once. Sequencing was done on a sample of peripheral blood. These receptors originate from a woman aged 60-70 years with COVID-19, enrolled during active disease.

This sequence joins TRBV5-4 and TRBJ1-4; TRBD1 agrees at 9 bases. The germline CDR1 and CDR2 sequences are SGHNT and YYREEE (reference sequence). The CDR3 has 15 amino acids. J gave up 8 bases and V 1 base, and 6 bases lay outside the gene matches. CDR3 DNA: TGTGCCAGCAGCTTGCTGGGGACAGGGAGGGAAAAACTGTTTTTT. Translating it yields CASSLLGTGREKLFF.

This rearrangement joins TRBV29-1 to TRBJ2-1; tentative D call: TRBD2 (6 bases). This CDR3 contains 15 residues. The V gene's germline CDR1 is SQVTM and CDR2 ANQGSEA. The V gene lost 3 bases and the J gene lost 0 bases, with 12 bases spanning the gap. CDR3 loop: CSVEGHGSSYNEQFF. CDR3 bases: TGCAGCGTTGAGGGCCACGGGAGCTCCTACAATGAGCAGTTCTTC.

The chain recombines TRBV5-1 with TRBJ2-3; 9 bases map to TRBD1. V gave up 5 bases and J gave up 1 base; unmatched junction bases: 5. The CDR3 length is 15 residues. The V gene's germline CDR1 is SGHRS and CDR2 YFSETQ. In DNA, the CDR3 is TGCGCCAGCAGTGGACAGGGGCTACGCACAGATACGCAGTATTTT. Protein: CASSGQGLRTDTQYF.

The chain combines TRBV7-9 with TRBJ2-1, with unresolved D. Trimming cost V 2 bases and J 4 bases, with 3 bases left between them. The germline gives CDR1 SEHNR, CDR2 FQNEAQ (reference sequence). This CDR3 contains 12 residues. For the CDR3, the DNA is TGTGCCAGCAGCTTATATTACAATGAGCAGTTCTTC. It encodes CASSLYYNEQFF.

The chain couples TRBV29-1 to TRBJ2-1; 8 bases are shared with TRBD2. V shed 3 bases and J 9 bases; nucleotides not matched to a gene: 10. Germline CDR1 and CDR2: SQVTM and ANQGSEA. This CDR3 region has 14 residues. The CDR3 region is CSVEELAAPSEQFF. CDR3 coding DNA: TGCAGCGTTGAGGAACTAGCGGCACCCAGTGAGCAGTTCTTC.

The rearrangement joins TRBV5-8 to TRBJ1-1, with 7 positions matching TRBD1. V lost 4 bases and J lost 1; bases outside the gene matches: 4. Germline CDR1 SGHTS, CDR2 YDEGEE. This CDR3 contains 14 residues. CDR3 region: CASSMGQPNTEAFF. CDR3 DNA: TGTGCCAGCAGCATGGGACAGCCGAACACTGAAGCTTTCTTT.

The V call is TRBV7-2, the J call TRBJ2-1; possible D gene TRBD2, 6 bases. The CDR3 has 17 residues. Trimming cost V 0 bases and J 3 bases, with 15 bases left between them. CDR1 is SGHTA and CDR2 is FQGNSA in the germline V gene. CDR3 in amino acids: CASSLAPGQGLYNEQFF. The CDR3 DNA reads as TGTGCCAGCAGCTTAGCGCCCGGCCAGGGACTCTACAATGAGCAGTTCTTC.

V and J are TRBV10-3 and TRBJ2-1; TRBD1 aligns across 10 bases. Germline values: CDR1 ENHRY, CDR2 SYGVKD. The CDR3 sequence is 15 residues long. The J segment lost 6 bases and the V segment lost 7 bases, leaving 9 bases of the junction unmatched. The CDR3 is CAIKVGQGMSNEQFF. The CDR3 DNA follows: TGTGCCATCAAGGTGGGACAGGGGATGAGCAATGAGCAGTTCTTC.

The CDR3 sequence: CAWSPTLGNTIYF. CDR3 nucleotides: TGTGCCTGGAGTCCGACACTTGGAAACACCATATATTTT. The chain carries TRBV30 and TRBJ1-3; D ambiguous. Germline assignment: CDR1 GTSNPN and CDR2 SVGIG (reference sequence). The germline V and J ends were trimmed by 2 bases and 3 bases, with 8 bases remaining between them. The CDR3 totals 13 residues.

J is TRBJ2-5 and V is TRBV7-9; D may be TRBD1 (6 bases). The CDR3 length is 14 residues. Trimming took 2 bases from V and 2 from J, leaving 9 bases between them. CDR1 and CDR2 (germline): SEHNR, FQNEAQ (reference sequence). DNA of the CDR3: TGTGCCAGCAGCTTAATGCAGGGGCAAGAGACCCAGTACTTC. Protein product: CASSLMQGQETQYF.

This sequence joins TRBV9 and TRBJ2-7; D is perhaps TRBD2 (6 bases). Trimming shortened V by 0 bases and J by 6 bases, and 13 bases separated the two germline ends. Germline V gives CDR1 SGDLS, CDR2 YYNGEE. The CDR3 is made up of 14 amino acids. The CDR3 nucleotides read TGTGCCAGCAGCGTAGTGGCTGGAGCGGGCGAGCAGTACTTC. As protein: CASSVVAGAGEQYF.

V and J are TRBV3-1 (or the pseudogene TRBV3-2) and TRBJ1-4, with a weak D call TRBD1 (5 bases). Trimming took off 8 bases at V and 8 bases at J, with 21 bases between the two ends. Germline V CDR1 and CDR2: LGHDT, YNNKEL (reference sequence). The CDR3 spans 15 residues. This chain's CDR3 is CASGAPGGVGEKLFF. The CDR3 DNA reads as TGTGCCAGCGGGGCCCCGGGGGGGGTTGGCGAAAAACTGTTTTTT.

This chain joins TRBV7-2 and TRBJ1-2; D might be TRBD1 (6 bases). V lost 2 bases to trimming and J lost 6 bases, with 10 bases between them. The V gene's germline CDR1 is SGHTA and CDR2 FQGNSA. The CDR3 extends over 13 amino acids. The CDR3 spells CASSLWGGDGYTF. The CDR3 DNA is TGTGCCAGCAGCTTATGGGGGGGCGATGGCTACACCTTC.

The chain is built from TRBV9 and TRBJ2-5, with 11 bases lining up with TRBD2. The ends lost 3 bases at V and 5 bases at J; junction bases unmatched: 6. Germline CDR1 SGDLS, CDR2 YYNGEE. The CDR3 spans 15 residues. The CDR3, as DNA: TGTGCCAGCAGCGGTAGCGGGGGGGCAGGGGAGACCCAGTACTTC. It encodes CASSGSGGAGETQYF.

The J gene is TRBJ2-7, the V gene TRBV4-1; TRBD1 aligns across 7 bases. J gave up 4 bases and V 3 bases, and 15 bases lay outside the gene matches. The CDR3 sequence is 17 residues long. Germline values: CDR1 MGHRA, CDR2 YSYEKL. In DNA, the CDR3 is TGCGCCAGCAGCCAGCCCAGACCCGGGACAGCCTCGTACGAGCAGTACTTC. Residues: CASSQPRPGTASYEQYF.

The rearrangement links TRBV2 to TRBJ2-1; the match to TRBD2 covers 10 bases. Germline V gene sequence: CDR1 SNHLY, CDR2 FYNNEI. CDR3 length: 15 amino acids. Trimming cost V 1 base and J 4 bases; bases outside gene matches: 1. DNA for the CDR3: TGTGCCAGCAGTGAAGTTAGCGGGGGGTACAATGAGCAGTTCTTC. This encodes CASSEVSGGYNEQFF.

The rearrangement uses TRBV9 and TRBJ2-7; 10 positions match TRBD1. V shed 0 bases and J 2 bases; nucleotides not matched to a gene: 5. The germline V gene encodes CDR1 SGDLS and CDR2 YYNGEE. CDR3 length: 16 amino acids. The CDR3 nucleotides are TGTGCCAGCAGCGTAGGGACAGGGGGGGTTACCTACGAGCAGTACTTC. It encodes CASSVGTGGVTYEQYF. The whole variable domain, remainder taken from reference TRBV9 and TRBJ2-7, is DSGVTQTPKHLITATGQRVTLRCSPRSGDLSVYWYQQSLDQGLQFLIQYYNGEERAKGNILERFSAQQFPDLHSELNLSSLELGDSALYFCASSVGTGGVTYEQYFGPGTRLTVT.

The chain combines TRBV25-1 with TRBJ1-4; 7 nucleotides match TRBD1. The germline CDR1 and CDR2 sequences are MGHDK and SYGVNS. The CDR3 contains 16 residues. J lost 0 bases, V lost 4 bases, and 5 bases had no gene match. The CDR3: CASSAGTAATNEKLFF. The CDR3 coding sequence is TGTGCCAGCAGTGCCGGGACAGCTGCAACTAATGAAAAACTGTTTTTT.

The chain has TRBV15 and TRBJ1-2, with D uncertain. CDR1 LNHNV and CDR2 YYDKDF come from the germline V gene (reference sequence). The CDR3 sequence is 14 residues long. V lost 1 base to trimming and J lost 6 bases, with 12 bases between them. The chain's CDR3 is CATSRGEALDGYTF. The DNA for the CDR3 is TGTGCCACCAGCAGAGGGGAGGCATTGGATGGCTACACCTTC.

This clone was observed once. The rearrangement uses TRBV6-4 and TRBJ2-3, with TRBD2 as a possible D gene (7 bases). Trimming took 6 bases from V and 5 from J, leaving 15 bases between them. The CDR3 contains 14 residues. Looked up from germline, CDR1 is MRHNA and CDR2 is SNTAGT. The CDR3 DNA follows: TGTGCCAGCAGCCCTCACGGGGGGCTAGATACGCAGTATTTT. Translated: CASSPHGGLDTQYF.

The chain links TRBV5-4 to TRBJ1-2; no reliable D call. V dropped 6 bases and J dropped 0 bases, with 15 bases sitting between them. This CDR3 has 15 residues. Germline lookup yields CDR1 SGHNT and CDR2 YYREEE (reference sequence). CDR3 in amino acids: CASIPAGGSNYGYTF. As DNA, the CDR3 is TGTGCCAGCATCCCGGCCGGCGGTTCTAACTATGGCTACACCTTC.

V gene TRBV30 combines with J gene TRBJ1-4; maybe TRBD1 (5 bases). The germline V gene has CDR1 GTSNPN and CDR2 SVGIG (reference sequence). The CDR3 consists of 15 residues. The ends were cut back, 2 bases at V and 4 bases at J, with 14 bases in the middle. The CDR3 protein is CAWSPTGAFNEKLFF. CDR3 sequence (DNA): TGTGCCTGGAGTCCCACAGGAGCCTTTAATGAAAAACTGTTTTTT.